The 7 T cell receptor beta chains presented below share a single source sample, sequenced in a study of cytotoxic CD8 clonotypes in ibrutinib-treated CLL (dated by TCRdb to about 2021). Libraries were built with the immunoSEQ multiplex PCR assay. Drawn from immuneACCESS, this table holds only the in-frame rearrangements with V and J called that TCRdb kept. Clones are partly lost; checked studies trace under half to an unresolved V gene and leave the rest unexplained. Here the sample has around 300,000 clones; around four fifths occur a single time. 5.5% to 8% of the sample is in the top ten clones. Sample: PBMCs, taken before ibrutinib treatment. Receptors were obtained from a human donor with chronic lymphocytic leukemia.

CDR3 sequence reads: CASSYTEDEQFF. The CDR3, as DNA: TGTGCCAGCAGTTACACCGAGGATGAGCAGTTCTTC. The chain joins TRBV6-5 to TRBJ2-1; D is unclear. Germline CDR1 reads MNHEY; CDR2 reads SVGAGI. This CDR3 contains 12 residues. Between the trimmed V and J ends, which lost 2 bases and 8 bases, there was a span of 7 bases.

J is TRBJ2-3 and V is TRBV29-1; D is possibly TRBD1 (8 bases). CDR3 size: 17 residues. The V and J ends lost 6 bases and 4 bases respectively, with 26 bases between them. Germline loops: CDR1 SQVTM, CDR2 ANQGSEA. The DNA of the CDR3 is TGCAGCGTGACCAAGACAGGGGCGGGAGAAGGGGCAGATACGCAGTATTTT. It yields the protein CSVTKTGAGEGADTQYF.

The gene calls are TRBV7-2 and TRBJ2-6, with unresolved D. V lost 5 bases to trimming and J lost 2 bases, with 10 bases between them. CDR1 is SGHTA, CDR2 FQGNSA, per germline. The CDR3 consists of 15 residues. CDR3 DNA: TGTGCCAGCAGCCTAGGTAGGGCTGGGGCCAACGTCCTGACTTTC. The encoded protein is CASSLGRAGANVLTF.

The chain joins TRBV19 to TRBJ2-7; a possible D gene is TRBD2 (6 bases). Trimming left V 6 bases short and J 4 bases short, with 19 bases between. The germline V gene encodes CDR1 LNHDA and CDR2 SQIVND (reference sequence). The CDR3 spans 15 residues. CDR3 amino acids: CASRMGDSWTYEQYF. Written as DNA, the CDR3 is TGTGCCAGTAGGATGGGGGACTCCTGGACATACGAGCAGTACTTC. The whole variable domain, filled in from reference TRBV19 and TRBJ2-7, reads DGGITQSPKYLFRKEGQNVTLSCEQNLNHDAMYWYRQDPGQGLRLIYYSQIVNDFQKGDIAEGYSVSREKKESFPLTVTSAQKNPTAFYLCASRMGDSWTYEQYFGPGTRLTVT.

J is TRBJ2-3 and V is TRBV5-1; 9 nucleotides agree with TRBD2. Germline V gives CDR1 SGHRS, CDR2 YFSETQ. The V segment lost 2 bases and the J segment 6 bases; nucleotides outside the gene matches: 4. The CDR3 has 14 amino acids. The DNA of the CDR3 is TGCGCCAGCAGCTTAGCGGGAGGTGTCGATACGCAGTATTTT. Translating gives CASSLAGGVDTQYF.

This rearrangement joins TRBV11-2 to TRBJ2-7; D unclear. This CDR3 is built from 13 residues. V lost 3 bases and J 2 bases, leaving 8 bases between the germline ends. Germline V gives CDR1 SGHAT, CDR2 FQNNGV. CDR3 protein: CASSLSRTYEQYF. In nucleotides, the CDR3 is TGTGCCAGCAGCTTGTCAAGAACCTACGAGCAGTACTTC.

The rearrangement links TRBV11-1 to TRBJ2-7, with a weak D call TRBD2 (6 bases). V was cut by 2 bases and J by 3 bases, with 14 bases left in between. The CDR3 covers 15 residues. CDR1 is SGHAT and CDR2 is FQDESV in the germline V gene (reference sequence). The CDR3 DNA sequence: TGTGCCAGCAGCTTATGGAGGGGAAGTGGCTACGAGCAGTACTTC. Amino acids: CASSLWRGSGYEQYF. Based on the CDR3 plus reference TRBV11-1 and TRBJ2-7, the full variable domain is EAEVAQSPRYKITEKSQAVAFWCDPISGHATLYWYRQILGQGPELLVQFQDESVVDDSQLPKDRFSAERLKGVDSTLKIQPAELGDSAMYLCASSLWRGSGYEQYFGPGTRLTVT.